This T cell receptor beta chain was recovered during a study of beta chain features in type 1 diabetes. Study-level background: Cell yields, gender and age were comparable in patients and healthy donors. All samples together contributed some 100,000,000 sorted cells for examination.

About this clone: Its specificity is not known.

Study findings and constraints: Moderate but significant shortening of TCRB CDR3s was recorded in all four CD4+ subsets from Type 1 diabetes patients.

This CDR3 contains 13 residues. V shed 3 bases and J shed 4 bases, with 7 bases lying between them. Germline V gene sequence: CDR1 MNHEY, CDR2 SMNVEV (reference sequence). Investigators reverse transcribed all isolated RNA, so they sequenced expressed TCRB transcripts. The protocol was immunoSEQ multiplex PCR, while the TCRdb copy is restricted to in-frame clones and leaves out a portion. The repertoire includes 250,000 to 350,000 clones, 11% to 15% of them detected once, and roughly 7% sits in the top ten. This sequence originates from a man aged 25 to 45 in good health. Specimen: central memory CD4+ T cells from blood. This rearrangement joins TRBV27 to TRBJ2-4; D is ambiguous. In DNA form, the CDR3 reads TGTGCCAGCAGTTTCTCCACTAAAAACATTCAGTACTTC. Its protein is CASSFSTKNIQYF.